This entry lists 20 T cell receptor beta chains sequenced from one sample in a study of blood T cells in healthy people across ages. A sample-barcoded 5' primer and a J-beta primer mix were used in a second PCR of roughly 7 to 11 cycles. MiXCR, run by TCRdb on the 5' RACE reads, gives a single entry per CDR3 protein. This table has 1.5 million to 2 million distinct CDR3 sequences, about 35% appearing once. The specimen sequenced was blood. These receptors originate from a woman in her twenties or thirties in good health.

This clonotype was picked up a small number of times. This sequence joins TRBV12-5 and TRBJ2-1; 10 positions agree with TRBD1. The CDR3 is made up of 14 amino acids. Germline CDR1 LGHNT, CDR2 FRNRAP. Trimming at V came to 3 bases and at J to 9 bases, leaving 5 bases not matched to a gene. CDR3 amino acids: CASGLGTGDLEQFF. Written as DNA, the CDR3 is TGTGCTAGTGGTTTAGGGACAGGGGACCTTGAGCAGTTCTTC.

This clonotype was counted a few times. The junction departs from germline at one end; a sequencing error may be responsible. The genes are TRBV4-1 and TRBJ1-6; D gene ambiguous. The CDR3 consists of 15 residues. CDR1 and CDR2 from the germline V gene are MGHRA and YSYEKL. CDR3 DNA: TGCGCCAGCGGCCACCGCGTCACGAATGAGGCACCCCTCCACTTT. It is translated as CASGHRVTNEAPLHF.

The CDR3 protein is CASFTGPDTQYF. The DNA of the CDR3 is TGTGCCAGTTTCACAGGGCCAGATACGCAGTATTTT. This chain links TRBV28 with TRBJ2-3; a possible D gene is TRBD1 (6 bases). Germline assignment: CDR1 MDHEN and CDR2 SYDVKM. This CDR3 is 12 amino acids long. The V gene lost 9 bases and the J gene lost 4 bases, with 11 bases spanning the gap.

This clonotype showed up many times. The chain uses TRBV20-1 and TRBJ2-5; D possibly matches TRBD1 or TRBD2 (5 bases each). V was pared by 7 bases and J by 5 bases, with 17 bases between. The CDR3 is 13 amino acids. CDR1 is DFQATT and CDR2 is SNEGSKA in the germline V gene (reference sequence). CDR3 nucleotides: TGCAGTGTAGACGGCAGCGAGGGGGAGACCCAGTACTTC. This gives the protein CSVDGSEGETQYF.

This chain joins TRBV20-1 and TRBJ2-5, with D possibly being TRBD2 (6 bases). From germline, CDR1 is DFQATT and CDR2 SNEGSKA (reference sequence). The germline V and J ends were trimmed by 6 bases and 0 bases, with 20 bases remaining between them. CDR3 length: 16 amino acids. This CDR3 reads CSALRGTSRNQETQYF. CDR3 sequence (DNA): TGCAGTGCCCTCCGGGGAACTAGCAGAAACCAAGAGACCCAGTACTTC.

This clonotype was detected only a few times. The chain uses TRBV15 and TRBJ2-3; perhaps TRBD2 as D (7 bases). CDR3 length: 15 amino acids. CDR1 is LNHNV and CDR2 is YYDKDF in the germline V gene (reference sequence). The V end was cut by 1 base, the J end by 6 bases, with 14 bases between. DNA of the CDR3: TGTGCCACCAGCAGAGTGGGGGGGGCCCCTGATACGCAGTATTTT. It yields the protein CATSRVGGAPDTQYF.

The V call is TRBV6-1, the J call TRBJ2-7; tentatively, D is TRBD2 (6 bases). CDR1 is MNHNS, CDR2 SASEGT, per germline. Trimming shortened V by 7 bases and J by 3 bases, and 16 bases separated the two germline ends. The CDR3 covers 14 residues. The CDR3 sequence is CASTVVAEYYEQYF. CDR3 DNA sequence: TGTGCCAGCACTGTGGTAGCGGAGTACTACGAGCAGTACTTC.

This clonotype was observed a few times. V usage is TRBV12-3 or TRBV12-4 and J usage is TRBJ1-5; 7 nucleotides align to TRBD1. Trimming at V came to 5 bases and at J to 4 bases, leaving 11 bases not matched to a gene. CDR3 length equals 16 residues. The CDR3 nucleotides are TGTGCCAGCAGTCCTTCCGGAGGGGGCAGGAATCAGCCCCAGCATTTT. This sequence encodes CASSPSGGGRNQPQHF.

The chain combines TRBV9 with TRBJ1-1; D might be TRBD1 (5 bases). Germline assignment: CDR1 SGDLS and CDR2 YYNGEE. The ends were cut back, 7 bases at V and 5 bases at J, with 24 bases in the middle. This CDR3 has 16 amino acids. CDR3 sequence: CASGAVGDDLGTEAFF. The CDR3 bases are TGTGCCAGCGGAGCAGTAGGGGACGATTTGGGGACTGAAGCTTTCTTT.

The V and J genes are TRBV30 and TRBJ1-2; no reliable D call. The germline V and J ends were trimmed by 0 bases and 10 bases, with 15 bases remaining between them. The CDR3 spans 13 residues. The germline V gene encodes CDR1 GTSNPN and CDR2 SVGIG (reference sequence). CDR3 sequence reads: CAWSVPYSLDYTF. The CDR3 DNA follows: TGTGCCTGGAGTGTACCTTATTCTTTGGACTACACCTTC.

V is TRBV20-1 and J is TRBJ1-1; D may be TRBD1 (5 bases). CDR1 and CDR2 from the germline V gene are DFQATT and SNEGSKA (reference sequence). This CDR3 contains 11 residues. The V end was cut by 5 bases, the J end by 4 bases, with 8 bases between. The CDR3 sequence is CSARDGTEAFF. In DNA, the CDR3 is TGCAGTGCTCGGGACGGCACTGAAGCTTTCTTT.

Remarks on this clonotype: Compared with germline, one end of the junction differs, possibly owing to a read error. The rearrangement joins TRBV7-3 to TRBJ2-7; 9 positions match TRBD1. CDR1 and CDR2 from the germline V gene are SGHTA and FQGTGA. The CDR3 is 15 residues long. CDR3: CASSLTRDRAYERYF. CDR3 nucleotide sequence: TGTGCCAGCAGCTTAACTCGGGACAGGGCTTACGAGCGGTACTTC.

The rearrangement joins TRBV7-2 to TRBJ2-3; D is uncertain. Germline V CDR1 and CDR2: SGHTA, FQGNSA. V lost 3 bases to trimming and J lost 4 bases, with 8 bases between them. The CDR3 is 13 amino acids. CDR3 in amino acids: CASSFVLADTQYF. In DNA form, the CDR3 reads TGTGCCAGCAGCTTCGTTCTCGCAGATACGCAGTATTTT.

This clonotype was recorded only once. This chain joins TRBV7-8 and TRBJ1-6, with D possibly matching TRBD1 (5 bases). Trimming stripped 2 bases from V and 9 bases from J, with 11 bases between. This CDR3 region has 14 residues. Germline-derived CDR1 and CDR2 are SGHVS and FQNEAQ. The CDR3 region has the DNA TGTGCCAGCAGCTTACAGGGTTTGGTTTCACCCCTCCACTTT. Its translation: CASSLQGLVSPLHF. Looking up the rest from reference TRBV7-8 and TRBJ1-6 gives the full variable domain: GAGVSQSPRYKVAKRGQDVALRCDPISGHVSLFWYQQALGQGPEFLTYFQNEAQLDKSGLPSDRFFAERPEGSVSTLKIQRTQQEDSAVYLCASSLQGLVSPLHFGNGTRLTVT.

The chain uses TRBV29-1 and TRBJ2-2; no definite D call. This CDR3 has 12 residues. V lost 7 bases and J lost 6, with 12 bases in between. Germline V gene lookup returns CDR1 SQVTM and CDR2 ANQGSEA. The CDR3 reads CSGPYSPGELFF. The CDR3 DNA follows: TGCAGCGGACCATATAGCCCCGGGGAGCTGTTTTTT.

This rearrangement joins TRBV7-9 to TRBJ1-5; maybe TRBD1 (5 bases). Germline V CDR1 and CDR2: SEHNR, FQNEAQ (reference sequence). The CDR3 spans 14 residues. V was pared by 3 bases and J by 7 bases, with 13 bases between. Here the CDR3 reads CASSFSGAGQPQHF. The CDR3, as DNA: TGTGCCAGCAGCTTTAGCGGGGCAGGGCAGCCCCAGCATTTT.

The chain has TRBV20-1 and TRBJ2-3, with 12 bases matching TRBD2. The CDR3 is 16 amino acids. Germline V CDR1 and CDR2: DFQATT, SNEGSKA (reference sequence). Unmatched junction bases numbered 14, after V lost 5 bases and J lost 8 bases. The CDR3 DNA reads TGCAGTGCTCCTCACCCTAGCGGGGGGGGCGGTGGTACGCAGTATTTT. This translates into CSAPHPSGGGGGTQYF.

This chain connects TRBV11-3 to TRBJ2-5; perhaps TRBD2 as D (6 bases). V dropped 6 bases and J dropped 7 bases, with 15 bases sitting between them. Germline V gene sequence: CDR1 SGHNT, CDR2 YENEEA. This CDR3 spans 13 amino acids. In DNA, the CDR3 is TGTGCCAGCAGTCTAAGGGTGGGGGGGACCCAGTACTTC. Its translation is CASSLRVGGTQYF.

This clonotype was seen only once. The V call is TRBV9, the J call TRBJ2-5; maybe TRBD1 (5 bases). V shed 0 bases and J shed 8 bases, with 14 bases lying between them. Germline lookup yields CDR1 SGDLS and CDR2 YYNGEE. The CDR3 sequence is 14 residues long. The CDR3 protein is CASSVEAFQGTQYF. CDR3 DNA sequence: TGTGCCAGCAGCGTAGAAGCCTTCCAGGGAACCCAGTACTTC.

The chain recombines TRBV6-5 with TRBJ2-4, with D unclear. The J call may be in error: the DNA end matches TRBJ2-5 better. Germline values: CDR1 MNHEY, CDR2 SVGAGI. The CDR3 is made up of 13 amino acids. The CDR3 is CASSYTLKETQYF. The CDR3 bases are TGTGCCAGCAGTTACACCCTTAAAGAGACCCAGTACTTC.